This T cell receptor (beta chain) is drawn from a study of blood T cells in healthy people across ages. A second PCR of roughly 7 to 11 cycles used a sample-barcoded 5' primer and a J-beta primer mix. A single record per CDR3 protein comes from TCRdb applying MiXCR to the 5' RACE reads. Of fewer than 800,000 distinct CDR3 sequences in the sample, around 48% were seen once. This clonotype was observed many times. The V gene lost 7 bases and the J gene lost 1 base, with 7 bases spanning the gap. The CDR3 runs to 12 residues. The germline V gene encodes CDR1 SGHTA and CDR2 FQGNSA. The rearrangement links TRBV7-2 to TRBJ1-2; no clear D. The sample was blood. The sequence came from a woman aged 55 to 70 in good health. As DNA, the CDR3 is TGTGCCAGCACCAGTATTAACTATGGCTACACCTTC. This codes for CASTSINYGYTF. Drawing the rest from reference TRBV7-2 and TRBJ1-2, the complete variable domain is GAGVSQSPSNKVTEKGKDVELRCDPISGHTALYWYRQSLGQGLEFLIYFQGNSAPDKSGLPSDRFSAERTGGSVSTLTIQRTQQEDSAVYLCASTSINYGYTFGSGTRLTVV.